The 16 T cell receptor beta chains given below trace back to one sample, sequenced in a study of high-grade serous ovarian cancer treatment subgroups. This table comes from immunoSEQ multiplex PCR, and its TCRdb copy is limited to in-frame clones, with some not included. The table includes 250 to 400 clones, about 80% detected once. The tumor samples were collected prior to definitive surgery or chemotherapy. The sequenced sample consisted of tumor tissue. The receptors were gathered from a human donor with high-grade serous ovarian cancer.

The gene calls are TRBV4-3 and TRBJ2-7, with a weak D call TRBD1 (5 bases). The CDR3 is 15 residues long. Between the trimmed V and J ends, which lost 2 bases and 3 bases, there was a span of 14 bases. Germline V gene lookup returns CDR1 LGHNA and CDR2 YSLEER. CDR3 bases: TGCGCCAGCAGCCAAACCGGACAAGGCGGCTACGAGCAGTACTTC. Residues: CASSQTGQGGYEQYF.

The chain employs TRBV6-5 and TRBJ1-1, with TRBD1 matching 8 bases. Germline lookup yields CDR1 MNHEY and CDR2 SVGAGI. The CDR3 contains 16 residues. The junction had 7 bases not matched to a gene; V was cut back by 0 bases and J by 4 bases. CDR3: CASSYSPTGVTTEAFF. The CDR3 coding sequence is TGTGCCAGCAGTTACTCTCCGACAGGGGTTACCACTGAAGCTTTCTTT.

J is TRBJ2-7 and V is TRBV7-9; the match to TRBD2 covers 7 bases. The CDR3 spans 16 residues. Germline assignment: CDR1 SEHNR and CDR2 FQNEAQ (reference sequence). The trim removed 4 bases at V and 7 bases at J, leaving 16 bases unmatched. The CDR3 region has the DNA TGTGCCAGCAGCTACCCCTGGGCGGGGGAGGAGGAAGAGCAGTACTTC. Translating it yields CASSYPWAGEEEEQYF.

This clone occurred a few times. The chain is built from TRBV29-1 and TRBJ2-1; 7 nucleotides match TRBD1. V lost 5 bases to trimming and J lost 5 bases; unmatched junction nucleotides: 12. The CDR3 runs 15 residues. The V gene's germline CDR1 is SQVTM and CDR2 ANQGSEA. The CDR3 loop is CSVTLFQGVHNEQFF. CDR3 DNA sequence: TGCAGCGTTACTCTCTTTCAGGGGGTCCACAATGAGCAGTTCTTC.

The chain employs TRBV11-3 and TRBJ2-7; TRBD1 matches at 8 bases. This CDR3 contains 15 residues. With 3 bases clipped from V and 4 bases from J, the junction kept 8 bases outside the gene matches. Germline V lookup: CDR1 SGHNT, CDR2 YENEEA. CDR3 amino acids: CASSFSAGGQYEQYF. For the CDR3, the DNA is TGTGCCAGCAGCTTCTCGGCAGGGGGCCAGTACGAGCAGTACTTC.

For this clone: An end of the junction does not agree with germline; a read error may underlie this. The CDR3: CASGLGDEQYF. DNA of the CDR3: TGTGCCAGCGGCTTAGGAGACGAGCAGTACTTC. The chain uses TRBV11-3 and TRBJ2-7, with no clear D. The CDR3 runs to 11 residues. Germline V gene data show CDR1 as SGHNT and CDR2 as YENEEA.

The rearrangement uses TRBV9 and TRBJ1-1, with no clear D. Trimming stripped 2 bases from V and 1 base from J, with 18 bases between. CDR3 length equals 17 residues. Germline V gene sequence: CDR1 SGDLS, CDR2 YYNGEE. CDR3 coding DNA: TGTGCCAGCAGCGTTCCCTGGAGCCCCCGATGGAACACTGAAGCTTTCTTT. Residues: CASSVPWSPRWNTEAFF.

V and J are TRBV5-4 and TRBJ2-3; possibly TRBD2 for D (5 bases). The germline CDR1 and CDR2 sequences are SGHNT and YYREEE (reference sequence). Trimming pared 0 bases from V and 0 bases from J, leaving 11 bases between. The CDR3 loop spans 16 amino acids. The DNA for the CDR3 is TGTGCCAGCAGCTTGGGCGGGCCGGCTAGCACAGATACGCAGTATTTT. Protein product: CASSLGGPASTDTQYF. The complete variable domain, with remaining parts taken from reference TRBV5-4 and TRBJ2-3, reads ETGVTQSPTHLIKTRGQQVTLRCSSQSGHNTVSWYQQALGQGPQFIFQYYREEENGRGNFPPRFSGLQFPNYSSELNVNALELDDSALYLCASSLGGPASTDTQYFGPGTRLTVL.

The chain carries TRBV29-1 and TRBJ2-7; either TRBD1 or TRBD2 may fit D (5 bases each). Deletions cut 6 bases from V and 3 bases from J, with 12 bases between. This CDR3 has 12 amino acids. Looked up from germline, CDR1 is SQVTM and CDR2 is ANQGSEA. The CDR3, as DNA: TGCAGCGTGGCCGGGACCCACTACGAGCAGTACTTC. This translates into CSVAGTHYEQYF.

DNA for the CDR3: TGTGCCACCAGCAGAGACCTCTTCCAGCAGTACTTC. This gives the protein CATSRDLFQQYF. The chain employs TRBV15 and TRBJ2-7, with D uncertain. Trimming shortened V by 0 bases and J by 8 bases, and 8 bases separated the two germline ends. Per germline, CDR1 LNHNV and CDR2 YYDKDF (reference sequence). The CDR3 runs to 12 residues.

CDR3 in amino acids: CATTITHLAAGEQFF. DNA of the CDR3: TGTGCCACCACCATTACGCACTTGGCCGCCGGTGAGCAGTTCTTC. The V call is TRBV11-2, the J call TRBJ2-1; D unclear. The germline CDR1 and CDR2 sequences are SGHAT and FQNNGV. Trimming left V 10 bases short and J 9 bases short, with 25 bases between. The CDR3 is 15 residues long.

The chain links TRBV29-1 to TRBJ2-1; D is possibly TRBD1 or TRBD2 (5 bases each). Trimming shortened V by 5 bases and J by 4 bases, and 15 bases separated the two germline ends. The CDR3 has 14 residues. Germline CDR1 SQVTM, CDR2 ANQGSEA. CDR3 protein: CSVSGTSIYNEQFF. The CDR3, as DNA: TGCAGCGTTTCCGGGACGTCAATTTACAATGAGCAGTTCTTC.

The chain joins TRBV28 to TRBJ1-1; D is unresolved. Trimming took off 2 bases at V and 7 bases at J, with 20 bases between the two ends. Germline loops: CDR1 MDHEN, CDR2 SYDVKM. CDR3 length: 16 amino acids. The CDR3 sequence is CASSLSMRLDGGEAFF. The CDR3, as DNA: TGTGCCAGCAGTTTAAGTATGCGGCTAGACGGTGGTGAAGCTTTCTTT. The full variable domain, completed using reference TRBV28 and TRBJ1-1, is DVKVTQSSRYLVKRTGEKVFLECVQDMDHENMFWYRQDPGLGLRLIYFSYDVKMKEKGDIPEGYSVSREKKERFSLILESASTNQTSMYLCASSLSMRLDGGEAFFGQGTRLTVV.

J is TRBJ1-2 and V is TRBV9; tentatively, D is TRBD1 (5 bases). In germline, CDR1 is SGDLS, CDR2 YYNGEE. Trimming removed 5 bases at V and 8 bases at J, with 22 bases between. The CDR3 runs 15 residues. This chain's CDR3 is CASSPNIGESEGYTF. The CDR3 DNA sequence: TGTGCCAGCAGTCCAAACATAGGGGAAAGCGAGGGCTACACCTTC.

This rearrangement joins TRBV9 to TRBJ2-1, with 9 bases identical to TRBD1. Germline V gene data show CDR1 as SGDLS and CDR2 as YYNGEE. V was pared by 2 bases and J by 4 bases, with 7 bases of the junction left unmatched. This CDR3 region has 16 residues. The CDR3 sequence: CASSVSGTGSYNEQFF. The CDR3 nucleotides are TGTGCCAGCAGCGTCTCCGGGACAGGGAGTTACAATGAGCAGTTCTTC.

This clone came up once. The conserved final phenylalanine or tryptophan is absent from the CDR3, which likely points to a read error. This chain connects TRBV5-1 to TRBJ2-7; tentatively, D is TRBD1 (6 bases). This CDR3 has 13 amino acids. V shed 3 bases and J shed 2 bases, with 9 bases lying between them. The germline V gene encodes CDR1 SGHRS and CDR2 YFSETQ. The CDR3 DNA sequence: TGCGCCAGCAGCTGGGACAAGGCCTACGAGCAGTACCTC. Residues: CASSWDKAYEQYL.